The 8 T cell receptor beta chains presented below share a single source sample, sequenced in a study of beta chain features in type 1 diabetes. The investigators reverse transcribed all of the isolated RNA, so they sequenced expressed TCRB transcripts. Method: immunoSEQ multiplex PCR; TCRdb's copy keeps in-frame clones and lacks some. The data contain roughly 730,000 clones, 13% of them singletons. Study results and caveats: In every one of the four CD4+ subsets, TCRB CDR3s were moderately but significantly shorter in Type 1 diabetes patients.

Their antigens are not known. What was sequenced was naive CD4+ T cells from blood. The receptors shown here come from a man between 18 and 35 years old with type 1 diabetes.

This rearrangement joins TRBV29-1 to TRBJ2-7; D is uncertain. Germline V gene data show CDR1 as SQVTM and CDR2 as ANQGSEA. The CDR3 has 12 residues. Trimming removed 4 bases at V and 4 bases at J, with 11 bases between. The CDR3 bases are TGCAGCGTTGGGGCCGGAACATACGAGCAGTACTTC. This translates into CSVGAGTYEQYF.

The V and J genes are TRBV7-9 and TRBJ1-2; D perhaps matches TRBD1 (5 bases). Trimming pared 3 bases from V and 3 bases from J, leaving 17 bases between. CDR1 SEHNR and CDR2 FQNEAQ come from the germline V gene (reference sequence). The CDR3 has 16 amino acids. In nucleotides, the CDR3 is TGTGCCAGCAGCTTGCACAGGACTCATGGGGACTATGGCTACACCTTC. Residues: CASSLHRTHGDYGYTF.

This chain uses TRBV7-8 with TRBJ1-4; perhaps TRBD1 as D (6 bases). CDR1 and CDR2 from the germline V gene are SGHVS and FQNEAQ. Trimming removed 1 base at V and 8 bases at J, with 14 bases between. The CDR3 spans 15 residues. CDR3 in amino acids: CASSLGRGMGEKLFF. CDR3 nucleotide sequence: TGTGCCAGCAGCTTAGGCAGGGGCATGGGGGAAAAACTGTTTTTT.

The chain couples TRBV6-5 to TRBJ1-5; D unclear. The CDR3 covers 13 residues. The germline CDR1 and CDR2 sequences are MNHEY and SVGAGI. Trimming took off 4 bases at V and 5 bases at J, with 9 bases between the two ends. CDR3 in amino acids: CASSSTKDQPQHF. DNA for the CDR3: TGTGCCAGCAGTTCGACAAAGGATCAGCCCCAGCATTTT.

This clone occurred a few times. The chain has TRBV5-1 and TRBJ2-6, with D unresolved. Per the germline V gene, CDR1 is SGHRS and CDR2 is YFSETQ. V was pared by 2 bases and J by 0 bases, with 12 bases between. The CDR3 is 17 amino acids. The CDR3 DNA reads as TGCGCCAGCAGCTTAAACACAGAAAGCTCTGGGGCCAACGTCCTGACTTTC. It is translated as CASSLNTESSGANVLTF. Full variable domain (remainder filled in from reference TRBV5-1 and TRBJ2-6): KAGVTQTPRYLIKTRGQQVTLSCSPISGHRSVSWYQQTPGQGLQFLFEYFSETQRNKGNFPGRFSGRQFSNSRSEMNVSTLELGDSALYLCASSLNTESSGANVLTFGAGSRLTVL.

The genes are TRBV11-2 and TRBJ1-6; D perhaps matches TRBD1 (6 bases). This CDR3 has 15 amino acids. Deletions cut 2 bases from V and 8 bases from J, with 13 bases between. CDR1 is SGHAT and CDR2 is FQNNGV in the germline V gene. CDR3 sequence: CASSLTGIEDSPLHF. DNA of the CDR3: TGTGCCAGCAGCTTAACAGGGATTGAGGATTCACCCCTCCACTTT.

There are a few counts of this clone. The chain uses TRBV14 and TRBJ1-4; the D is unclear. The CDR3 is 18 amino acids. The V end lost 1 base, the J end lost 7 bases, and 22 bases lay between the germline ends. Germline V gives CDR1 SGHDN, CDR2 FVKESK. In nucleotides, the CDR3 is TGTGCCAGCAGCCAAGCTCCCGGGAGATTGCTTAGTATTGAAAAACTGTTTTTT. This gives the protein CASSQAPGRLLSIEKLFF.

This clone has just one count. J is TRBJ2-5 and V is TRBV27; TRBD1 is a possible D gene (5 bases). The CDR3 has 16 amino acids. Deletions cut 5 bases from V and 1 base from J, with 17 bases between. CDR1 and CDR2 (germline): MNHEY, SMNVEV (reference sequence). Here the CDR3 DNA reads TGTGCCAGCAGTGCCCAAATCGACAGCCTCCAAGAGACCCAGTACTTC. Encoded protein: CASSAQIDSLQETQYF.